This T cell receptor beta chain was recovered during a study of PD-L1 blockade in urothelial cancer. Turning to the study itself: Patients with male sex and bladder-origin urothelial cancer accounted for most of the roughly 30 enrolled. General study points: Below-median blood TCR clonality before treatment forecast better survival. When measured at 3 weeks, tumor-associated blood clones expanded more in durable-benefit patients.

On this clone: Its target is not known.

CDR1 and CDR2 (germline): LGHNA, YSLEER. V shed 1 base and J 0 bases; nucleotides not matched to a gene: 6. This CDR3 is 16 amino acids long. As to time point: pretreatment peripheral blood. Diagnoses among patients were locally advanced or metastatic urothelial carcinoma. Profiled with immunoSEQ multiplex PCR; TCRdb holds only in-frame clones, not every one. The repertoire holds about 95,000 clones, with about 90% as singletons. This chain uses TRBV4-3 with TRBJ2-7; 7 bases fit TRBD1. This TCR came from a man aged 55 to 69 with urothelial cancer. The source material was PBMCs, sampled around atezolizumab (anti-PD-L1) treatment. The CDR3 nucleotides are TGCGCCAGCAGCCAAGTCGTACAGGGGAGCTCCTACGAGCAGTACTTC. This encodes CASSQVVQGSSYEQYF.